Listed below are T cell receptor beta chains from one sample, sequenced in a study of T cell responses to AZD1222 COVID-19 vaccine. Profiled with immunoSEQ multiplex PCR; TCRdb holds only in-frame clones, not every one. The data hold around 130,000 clones, with approximately 91% observed a single time. Sequencing used peripheral blood, obtained on day 0 of AZD1222 vaccination. The receptors stem from an adult in good health. The CDR3 runs from the conserved cysteine through the conserved F or W. A D gene is named only where the DNA matches it firmly. Not all rows give a size; the values are once, few, many and, for expanded clones, a class.

V gene	D gene	clone size	CDR3 length	J gene	CDR3 protein	CDR3 DNA
TRBV6-6	TRBD2	NA	16	TRBJ2-5	CASSYEREWYQETQYF	TGTGCCAGCAGTTACGAGCGGGAGTGGTACCAAGAGACCCAGTACTTC
TRBV5-6	NA	NA	14	TRBJ1-5	CASSLQGINQPQHF	TGTGCCAGCAGCCTACAGGGTATCAATCAGCCCCAGCATTTT
TRBV19	TRBD1	NA	15	TRBJ1-1	CASSIGLGTAAEAFF	TGTGCCAGTAGTATAGGCCTTGGGACAGCAGCTGAAGCTTTCTTT
TRBV20-1	NA	NA	10	TRBJ1-1	CSAPERRAFF	TGCAGTGCTCCTGAGCGACGGGCTTTCTTT
TRBV5-1	NA	NA	13	TRBJ2-1	CASSALQGNEQFF	TGCGCCAGCAGCGCCTTACAGGGCAATGAGCAGTTCTTC
TRBV11-2	NA	NA	14	TRBJ1-1	CASSLGGTGTEAFF	TGTGCCAGCAGCTTAGGAGGTACCGGCACTGAAGCTTTCTTT
TRBV5-8	TRBD1	NA	15	TRBJ1-5	CASLTGDISNQPQHF	TGTGCCAGCCTTACAGGGGATATTAGCAATCAGCCCCAGCATTTT
TRBV19	NA	NA	13	TRBJ1-1	CASSMSTNTEAFF	TGTGCCAGTAGTATGTCGACGAACACTGAAGCTTTCTTT
TRBV6-1	NA	NA	16	TRBJ1-1	CASSGLRGTSNTEAFF	TGTGCCAGCAGTGGTTTGAGAGGGACATCGAACACTGAAGCTTTCTTT
TRBV5-1	NA	once	14	TRBJ1-2	CASSLAEGSYGYTF	TGCGCCAGCAGCTTGGCCGAGGGGAGCTATGGCTACACCTTC
TRBV6-1	NA	NA	11	TRBJ1-1	CASSELAEAFF	TGTGCCAGCAGTGAACTGGCTGAAGCTTTCTTT
TRBV7-9	NA	NA	12	TRBJ1-5	CASSLSYQPQHF	TGTGCCAGCAGCCTGAGTTATCAGCCCCAGCATTTT
TRBV5-1	TRBD2	NA	16	TRBJ2-7	CASSLGAGGTSYEQYF	TGCGCCAGCAGCTTGGGAGCGGGGGGTACCTCCTACGAGCAGTACTTC
TRBV6-5	NA	once	13	TRBJ1-1	CASSKRQVWSAFF	TGTGCCAGCAGTAAAAGACAGGTCTGGTCAGCTTTCTTT
TRBV19	NA	NA	14	TRBJ2-2	CATAGQPNTGELFF	TGTGCCACTGCGGGACAGCCAAACACCGGGGAGCTGTTTTTT
TRBV7-6	TRBD2	NA	16	TRBJ2-3	CASSYGTSGGTDTQYF	TGTGCCAGCAGCTACGGGACTAGCGGGGGCACAGATACGCAGTATTTT
TRBV13	NA	NA	17	TRBJ1-1	CASSYPGGLAPDTEAFF	TGTGCCAGCAGCTACCCAGGAGGTTTAGCCCCCGACACTGAAGCTTTCTTT
TRBV27	TRBD2	NA	14	TRBJ2-7	CASSPSGSKYEQYF	TGTGCCAGCAGTCCTAGCGGGAGTAAATACGAGCAGTACTTC
TRBV30	NA	NA	11	TRBJ2-5	CAWSSRETQYF	TGTGCCTGGAGCTCTAGGGAGACCCAGTACTTC
TRBV11-2	TRBD2	NA	14	TRBJ2-7	CASSPGLAPYEQYF	TGTGCCAGCAGCCCGGGACTAGCGCCCTACGAGCAGTACTTC
TRBV19	TRBD1	NA	14	TRBJ2-7	CASSIPGQGAWQYF	TGTGCCAGTAGTATCCCCGGGCAGGGGGCTTGGCAGTACTTC
TRBV10-1	NA	NA	14	TRBJ2-2	CASSSERWTGELFF	TGCGCCAGCAGTAGTGAAAGGTGGACCGGGGAGCTGTTTTTT
TRBV28	TRBD1	NA	16	TRBJ1-2	CASSFSRTGLNYGYTF	TGTGCCAGCAGTTTCTCTAGGACAGGCTTAAACTATGGCTACACCTTC
TRBV6-5	TRBD2	NA	15	TRBJ2-5	CASSSRAGGSETQYF	TGTGCCAGCAGTTCGCGAGCGGGGGGATCCGAGACCCAGTACTTC
TRBV21-1	NA	NA	17	TRBJ1-1	CASSSRGGGRGNTEAFF	TGTGCCAGCAGCTCCCGGGGAGGGGGCAGGGGCAACACTGAAGCTTTCTTT
TRBV5-1	NA	NA	16	TRBJ1-3	CASSLAGTALSDTIYF	TGCGCCAGCAGCTTGGCTGGGACGGCGCTCTCGGACACCATATATTTT
TRBV5-4	TRBD1	NA	17	TRBJ1-6	CASSRQGGAGSGSPLHF	TGTGCCAGCAGCCGACAGGGAGGAGCAGGGTCGGGATCACCCCTCCACTTT